Each of the 21 T cell receptor beta chains below was sequenced from the same sample in a study of blood T cell repertoires in COVID-19. Produced via immunoSEQ multiplex PCR; TCRdb's table is partial and in-frame only. The profile covers 100,000 to 150,000 clones, with about 83% appearing a single time and approximately 10% taken by the ten largest. Sequencing was done on a sample of peripheral blood. These receptors were obtained from a man aged 55 to 69 with acute or convalescent COVID-19.

The rearrangement joins TRBV30 to TRBJ2-1; D gene ambiguous. CDR1 and CDR2 from the germline V gene are GTSNPN and SVGIG (reference sequence). The CDR3 has 13 residues. Trimming cost V 2 bases and J 7 bases, with 12 bases left between them. CDR3 nucleotide sequence: TGTGCCTGGAGTCCCTATCCGAGAAATGAGCAGTTCTTC. It codes for CAWSPYPRNEQFF. The full variable domain, completed using reference TRBV30 and TRBJ2-1, is SQTIHQWPATLVQPVGSPLSLECTVEGTSNPNLYWYRQAAGRGLQLLFYSVGIGQISSEVPQNLSASRPQDRQFILSSKKLLLSDSGFYLCAWSPYPRNEQFFGPGTRLTVL.

This clone occurred a few times. The V call is TRBV27, the J call TRBJ1-5, with TRBD1 matching over 8 bases. Germline values: CDR1 MNHEY, CDR2 SMNVEV (reference sequence). There are 13 residues in the CDR3. V gave up 4 bases and J gave up 4 bases; unmatched junction bases: 0. The CDR3 is CASSWDRNQPQHF. The CDR3 DNA follows: TGTGCCAGCAGTTGGGACAGGAATCAGCCCCAGCATTTT.

The chain employs TRBV5-1 and TRBJ2-5, with D perhaps matching TRBD2 (5 bases). Germline V lookup: CDR1 SGHRS, CDR2 YFSETQ. This CDR3 spans 12 amino acids. V lost 4 bases to trimming and J lost 5 bases, with 9 bases between them. CDR3 nucleotides: TGCGCCAGCAGCCTAACGGGGGAGACCCAGTACTTC. This gives the protein CASSLTGETQYF.

This chain connects TRBV9 to TRBJ2-1, with 9 bases lining up with TRBD2. J lost 1 base, V lost 2 bases, and 1 base had no gene match. CDR3 size: 15 residues. Germline-derived CDR1 and CDR2 are SGDLS and YYNGEE. The CDR3 DNA is TGTGCCAGCAGCGTGAGCGGGAGGTCCTACAATGAGCAGTTCTTC. This translates into CASSVSGRSYNEQFF.

The chain joins TRBV5-4 to TRBJ2-5, with 8 bases matching TRBD1. Germline V gene data show CDR1 as SGHNT and CDR2 as YYREEE (reference sequence). V shed 0 bases and J 4 bases; nucleotides not matched to a gene: 5. CDR3 size: 15 residues. The DNA of the CDR3 is TGTGCCAGCAGCTTGGGACAGGGGCTGACAGAGACCCAGTACTTC. This encodes CASSLGQGLTETQYF.

The chain has TRBV5-5 and TRBJ2-5, with D perhaps TRBD1 (6 bases). Germline values: CDR1 SGHKS, CDR2 YYEKEE (reference sequence). Deletions cut 1 base from V and 1 base from J, with 14 bases between. The CDR3 runs 16 residues. CDR3 protein: CASSLLQGSLQETQYF. In nucleotides, the CDR3 is TGTGCCAGCAGCTTGTTACAGGGATCCCTCCAAGAGACCCAGTACTTC.

In regard to this clone: One end of the junction varies from germline; a read error may be responsible. The chain carries TRBV7-7 and TRBJ2-3; D uncertain. Germline CDR1 SSHAT, CDR2 FNYEAQ (reference sequence). This CDR3 is built from 15 residues. CDR3 nucleotide sequence: TGTGCTAGCAGCTTAGACCTCTCAGGCCCAGATACGCAGTATTTT. Translating it yields CASSLDLSGPDTQYF.

V and J are TRBV6-2 or TRBV6-3 and TRBJ2-7, with 11 positions matching TRBD2. The CDR3 runs 16 residues. Germline V gene sequence: CDR1 MNHEY, CDR2 SVGEGT. The ends lost 4 bases at V and 6 bases at J; junction bases unmatched: 11. The CDR3 loop reads CASSSPTSGNRGEQYF. Written as DNA, the CDR3 is TGTGCCAGCAGTTCCCCGACTAGCGGGAACCGGGGCGAGCAGTACTTC.

V gene TRBV9 combines with J gene TRBJ2-1, with TRBD2 as a possible D gene (6 bases). The CDR3 consists of 14 residues. V lost 4 bases and J 5 bases, leaving 13 bases between the germline ends. Per the germline V gene, CDR1 is SGDLS and CDR2 is YYNGEE. The CDR3 DNA reads as TGTGCCAGCAGCTTGGGGGGAGCAAACAATGAGCAGTTCTTC. As protein: CASSLGGANNEQFF.

About this clone: Other nucleotide sequences from this sample produce the same CDR3. The genes are TRBV28 and TRBJ2-2; 10 positions match TRBD2. Losses at the gene ends were 6 bases for V and 5 bases for J; bases not matched to a gene: 3. Germline loops: CDR1 MDHEN, CDR2 SYDVKM. CDR3 length equals 14 residues. CDR3 bases: TGTGCCAGCAGCCTACTAGCGGGAACCGGGGAGCTGTTTTTT. Its translation is CASSLLAGTGELFF.

The chain carries TRBV3-1 (or the pseudogene TRBV3-2) and TRBJ1-1; perhaps TRBD1 as D (6 bases). CDR1 and CDR2 (germline): LGHDT, YNNKEL (reference sequence). V dropped 7 bases and J dropped 1 base, with 13 bases sitting between them. This CDR3 comprises 14 residues. The CDR3 region is CASTTPGENTEAFF. The CDR3 nucleotides read TGTGCCAGCACGACCCCAGGGGAGAACACTGAAGCTTTCTTT.

V usage is TRBV5-1 and J usage is TRBJ2-1; tentative D call: TRBD1 (7 bases). Germline V gene sequence: CDR1 SGHRS, CDR2 YFSETQ. The V end was cut by 4 bases, the J end by 3 bases, with 14 bases between. This CDR3 has 15 residues. The CDR3 nucleotides read TGCGCCAGCAGCCCCGCGGGGACAGACTACAATGAGCAGTTCTTC. It specifies CASSPAGTDYNEQFF.

The genes are TRBV28 and TRBJ2-1; 7 bases match TRBD1. This CDR3 has 14 amino acids. The trim removed 4 bases at V and 4 bases at J, leaving 4 bases unmatched. CDR1 and CDR2 from the germline V gene are MDHEN and SYDVKM. The CDR3 DNA reads as TGTGCCAGCAGTTCGGGACAGACGTACAATGAGCAGTTCTTC. This codes for CASSSGQTYNEQFF.

This clone was detected only a few times. This CDR3 is also generated by other DNA sequences in the sample. J is TRBJ1-6 and V is TRBV30; weak D call: TRBD1 (5 bases). The germline CDR1 and CDR2 sequences are GTSNPN and SVGIG (reference sequence). Trimming cost V 7 bases and J 8 bases, with 15 bases left between them. The length of the CDR3 is 13 residues. The CDR3 sequence is CASGRGMDSPLHF. The CDR3 DNA reads as TGTGCCTCCGGAAGGGGTATGGATTCACCCCTCCACTTT. The full variable domain, with the rest looked up from reference TRBV30 and TRBJ1-6, is SQTIHQWPATLVQPVGSPLSLECTVEGTSNPNLYWYRQAAGRGLQLLFYSVGIGQISSEVPQNLSASRPQDRQFILSSKKLLLSDSGFYLCASGRGMDSPLHFGNGTRLTVT.

V is TRBV9 and J is TRBJ1-1; TRBD1 matches 8 bases. This CDR3 contains 16 residues. V lost 0 bases and J lost 1; bases outside the gene matches: 5. CDR1 and CDR2 (germline): SGDLS, YYNGEE. The CDR3 is CASSVGLGTGNTEAFF. Here the CDR3 DNA reads TGTGCCAGCAGCGTAGGGCTTGGGACAGGGAACACTGAAGCTTTCTTT.

V is TRBV7-9 and J is TRBJ2-7; 10 bases align to TRBD1. The trim removed 5 bases at V and 5 bases at J, leaving 6 bases unmatched. CDR3 length equals 14 residues. In germline, CDR1 is SEHNR, CDR2 FQNEAQ (reference sequence). The CDR3 protein is CASSLRDRGNEQYF. DNA for the CDR3: TGTGCCAGCAGCCTCCGGGACAGGGGAAACGAGCAGTACTTC.

The J gene is TRBJ2-3, the V gene TRBV27, with TRBD2 matching 9 bases. This CDR3 region has 14 residues. CDR1 is MNHEY, CDR2 SMNVEV, per germline (reference sequence). V shed 6 bases, J shed 5 bases, and the junction held 6 bases outside the gene matches. DNA for the CDR3: TGTGCCAGCAGCATACGGACTAGCGAAGATACGCAGTATTTT. Protein sequence: CASSIRTSEDTQYF.

V usage is TRBV9 and J usage is TRBJ2-5, with 10 nucleotides matching TRBD2. The V and J ends lost 0 bases and 4 bases, in that order; junction bases with no gene match: 9. The CDR3 runs 17 residues. Germline CDR1 SGDLS, CDR2 YYNGEE. The CDR3 here is CASSVARAGGGSETQYF. The DNA for the CDR3 is TGTGCCAGCAGCGTAGCTCGAGCGGGAGGGGGGTCAGAGACCCAGTACTTC.

The chain employs TRBV3-1 (or the pseudogene TRBV3-2) and TRBJ1-3; the D gene is possibly TRBD1 (5 bases). The CDR3 length is 14 residues. Germline V CDR1 and CDR2: LGHDT, YNNKEL (reference sequence). Between the trimmed V and J ends, which lost 2 bases and 0 bases, there was a span of 5 bases. This CDR3 reads CASSQQGSGNTIYF. The CDR3 coding sequence is TGTGCCAGCAGCCAACAGGGCTCTGGAAACACCATATATTTT.

The CDR3: CASSFRLAGYEQYF. The CDR3, as DNA: TGTGCCAGCAGTTTCCGACTAGCGGGCTACGAGCAGTACTTC. V is TRBV27 and J is TRBJ2-7; TRBD2 aligns across 10 bases. CDR1 and CDR2 (germline): MNHEY, SMNVEV (reference sequence). The V gene end was trimmed by 3 bases and the J gene end by 3 bases; junction bases not matched to a gene: 2. The CDR3 has 14 residues.

The rearrangement uses TRBV5-1 and TRBJ1-2, with D possibly matching TRBD1 (6 bases). Trimming left V 0 bases short and J 4 bases short, with 10 bases between. Germline V CDR1 and CDR2: SGHRS, YFSETQ. This CDR3 is built from 14 residues. Here the CDR3 DNA reads TGCGCCAGCAGCTTGGGGGGGCTAGGCTATGGCTACACCTTC. This sequence encodes CASSLGGLGYGYTF.